Below, 27 T cell receptor beta chains from the same sample are listed, as sequenced in a study of CD8 T cells in ankylosing spondylitis. TCRdb passed the 5' RACE reads through MiXCR, listing each CDR3 protein once. The sample consists of 300,000 to 400,000 distinct CDR3 sequences, 20% to 25% of them appearing once. The antigens these receptors bind are not known. Study-wide findings and caveats: Characteristic of ankylosing spondylitis blood, it appeared, was a TCR beta motif comprising roughly 8 highly homologous variants.

The specimen was blood, either unsorted or a sorted T cell fraction (not recorded which). The receptor source for this set is a male donor with ankylosing spondylitis.

The gene calls are TRBV3-1 and TRBJ1-1, with 9 positions matching TRBD1. The CDR3 has 14 residues. Losses at the gene ends were 4 bases for V and 3 bases for J; bases not matched to a gene: 3. Germline CDR1 reads LGHDT; CDR2 reads YNNKEL (reference sequence). The CDR3 sequence is CASSPDRGHTEAFF. The CDR3 region has the DNA TGTGCCAGCAGCCCGGACAGGGGCCACACTGAAGCTTTCTTT.

This clonotype was counted only a few times. The CDR3, as DNA: TGCAGTGCTAGCCTTTCGGGGTTAAGGGAGTTCACCTACAATGAGCAGTTCTTC. It specifies CSASLSGLREFTYNEQFF. This rearrangement joins TRBV20-1 to TRBJ2-1, with D possibly matching TRBD2 (5 bases). The length of the CDR3 is 18 residues. Germline CDR1 DFQATT, CDR2 SNEGSKA (reference sequence). V lost 3 bases, J lost 2 bases, and 23 bases lay in between.

The chain joins TRBV10-3 to TRBJ2-1; D not certain. From germline, CDR1 is ENHRY and CDR2 SYGVKD. This CDR3 comprises 15 residues. The ends were cut back, 2 bases at V and 3 bases at J, with 11 bases in the middle. This CDR3 is CAISEGYLHYNEQFF. The CDR3 DNA reads TGTGCCATCAGTGAGGGCTACCTTCACTACAATGAGCAGTTCTTC.

This clonotype was found once. The J gene is TRBJ2-7, the V gene TRBV6-5; 7 nucleotides line up with TRBD2. The CDR3 is 12 amino acids. V was clipped by 10 bases and J by 0 bases; unmatched bases: 3. Germline CDR1 reads MNHEY; CDR2 reads SVGAGI. The CDR3, as DNA: TGTGCCACCAGCGGGGACTCCTACGAGCAGTACTTC. Its protein is CATSGDSYEQYF.

The sample holds many counts of this clonotype. This chain links TRBV5-5 with TRBJ2-1; 7 positions match TRBD2. The CDR3 is 15 amino acids. The ends lost 0 bases at V and 4 bases at J; junction bases unmatched: 4. CDR1 and CDR2 (germline): SGHKS, YYEKEE (reference sequence). In DNA, the CDR3 is TGTGCCAGCAGCTTGGCGGGGGGACTTTACAATGAGCAGTTCTTC. It specifies CASSLAGGLYNEQFF. Combining the CDR3 with reference TRBV5-5 and TRBJ2-1 gives the whole variable domain DAGVTQSPTHLIKTRGQQVTLRCSPISGHKSVSWYQQVLGQGPQFIFQYYEKEERGRGNFPDRFSARQFPNYSSELNVNALLLGDSALYLCASSLAGGLYNEQFFGPGTRLTVL.

In this sample, this clonotype turned up a few times. The rearrangement joins TRBV5-1 to TRBJ2-4, with 7 positions matching TRBD1. Germline V gene lookup returns CDR1 SGHRS and CDR2 YFSETQ. This CDR3 has 16 amino acids. Losses at the gene ends were 4 bases for V and 0 bases for J; bases not matched to a gene: 7. The CDR3 DNA is TGCGCCAGCAGCCATGGGACAGTACTAGCCAAAAACATTCAGTACTTC. It yields the protein CASSHGTVLAKNIQYF.

This clonotype was picked up one time. This chain links TRBV28 with TRBJ1-2; D perhaps matches TRBD1 (5 bases). V was cut by 8 bases and J by 0 bases, with 16 bases left in between. Germline V gene data show CDR1 as MDHEN and CDR2 as SYDVKM. This CDR3 comprises 15 residues. This CDR3 is CASGYPTVTNYGYTF. As DNA, the CDR3 is TGTGCCAGCGGGTACCCGACAGTCACTAACTATGGCTACACCTTC.

This chain joins TRBV3-1 and TRBJ2-2; D not resolved. The ends were cut back, 1 base at V and 0 bases at J, with 12 bases in the middle. Germline V gene data show CDR1 as LGHDT and CDR2 as YNNKEL (reference sequence). This CDR3 is built from 17 residues. The CDR3 reads CASSQGFGRANTGELFF. CDR3 nucleotide sequence: TGTGCCAGCAGCCAAGGCTTCGGCAGAGCGAACACCGGGGAGCTGTTTTTT.

The V call is TRBV24-1, the J call TRBJ2-7; 9 bases match TRBD1. The CDR3 sequence is 14 residues long. The V segment lost 3 bases and the J segment 5 bases; nucleotides outside the gene matches: 4. Germline CDR1 and CDR2: KGHDR and SFDVKD. As DNA, the CDR3 is TGTGCCACCAGTGATCCGACAGGGGGTGACGAGCAGTACTTC. It translates to CATSDPTGGDEQYF.

The chain recombines TRBV27 with TRBJ2-7; TRBD1 matches 8 bases. This CDR3 is built from 14 residues. Germline loops: CDR1 MNHEY, CDR2 SMNVEV (reference sequence). J lost 1 base, V lost 6 bases, and 5 bases had no gene match. The CDR3 nucleotides read TGTGCCAGCAGAGACAGGGGTTTTTCCTACGAGCAGTACTTC. It is translated as CASRDRGFSYEQYF.

This clonotype showed up just a few times. The chain combines TRBV10-3 with TRBJ2-1; no clear D gene. CDR3 size: 13 residues. V gave up 5 bases and J gave up 1 base, with 6 bases separating them. Germline V gene sequence: CDR1 ENHRY, CDR2 SYGVKD. As DNA, the CDR3 is TGTGCCATCAGTTCGGGTTCCTACAATGAGCAGTTCTTC. It is translated as CAISSGSYNEQFF.

CDR3: CASEGLAQDEQYF. The CDR3 region has the DNA TGTGCCAGCGAGGGACTAGCTCAAGACGAGCAGTACTTC. This chain links TRBV25-1 with TRBJ2-7; 9 nucleotides match TRBD2. Germline V lookup: CDR1 MGHDK, CDR2 SYGVNS. The CDR3 is 13 amino acids. Trimming removed 8 bases from V and 5 bases from J; junction bases left unmatched: 7.

This clonotype turned up a few times. The gene calls are TRBV15 and TRBJ1-1; 9 bases map to TRBD1. Germline CDR1 is LNHNV and CDR2 is YYDKDF (reference sequence). Losses at the gene ends were 11 bases for V and 1 base for J; bases not matched to a gene: 11. The CDR3 covers 15 residues. This chain's CDR3 is CASMRDRAGNTEAFF. The CDR3 bases are TGTGCCTCAATGAGGGACAGGGCCGGGAACACTGAAGCTTTCTTT.

This sequence joins TRBV24-1 and TRBJ2-7; 12 bases agree with TRBD2. The V gene's germline CDR1 is KGHDR and CDR2 SFDVKD. J was trimmed by 6 bases and V by 7 bases; bases with no gene match: 12. The CDR3 sequence is 16 residues long. This CDR3 is CATSERTSGKMCEQYF. DNA of the CDR3: TGTGCCACCAGCGAACGGACTAGCGGGAAAATGTGCGAGCAGTACTTC.

V and J are TRBV30 and TRBJ2-2; D is possibly TRBD1 (6 bases). Germline CDR1 reads GTSNPN; CDR2 reads SVGIG (reference sequence). The CDR3 runs 15 residues. The germline V and J ends were trimmed by 4 bases and 1 base, with 13 bases remaining between them. The CDR3 bases are TGTGCCTGGACCCGGGACATGATGAACACCGGGGAGCTGTTTTTT. Protein product: CAWTRDMMNTGELFF. Filled out from reference TRBV30 and TRBJ2-2, the complete variable domain reads SQTIHQWPATLVQPVGSPLSLECTVEGTSNPNLYWYRQAAGRGLQLLFYSVGIGQISSEVPQNLSASRPQDRQFILSSKKLLLSDSGFYLCAWTRDMMNTGELFFGEGSRLTVL.

This clonotype has a count of ten or more. This chain uses TRBV20-1 with TRBJ1-6; D gene unclear. The CDR3 length is 14 residues. Germline CDR1 DFQATT, CDR2 SNEGSKA (reference sequence). Trimming shortened V by 6 bases and J by 7 bases, and 16 bases separated the two germline ends. The CDR3 DNA reads as TGCAGTGCCATACCTCCGGGGAGGAATTCACCCCTCCACTTT. Residues: CSAIPPGRNSPLHF.

This clonotype was seen only a few times. The chain has TRBV14 and TRBJ2-7; 7 bases are shared with TRBD2. This CDR3 contains 15 residues. The germline CDR1 and CDR2 sequences are SGHDN and FVKESK. The J segment lost 3 bases and the V segment lost 4 bases, leaving 9 bases of the junction unmatched. In DNA form, the CDR3 reads TGTGCCAGCAGCCCCTGGGTAGCGGGTAACTACGAGCAGTACTTC. Protein product: CASSPWVAGNYEQYF.

Only a few counts were recorded for this clonotype. This rearrangement joins TRBV19 to TRBJ2-2; D uncertain. The ends were cut back, 3 bases at V and 5 bases at J, with 13 bases in the middle. CDR1 and CDR2 (germline): LNHDA, SQIVND (reference sequence). This CDR3 has 15 residues. This chain's CDR3 is CASSMVAVGTGELFF. The CDR3 DNA sequence: TGTGCCAGTAGTATGGTGGCGGTCGGGACCGGGGAGCTGTTTTTT.

This clonotype was counted only a few times. V is TRBV12-3 or TRBV12-4 and J is TRBJ2-7, with 14 bases that match TRBD2. The CDR3 is 15 residues long. With 7 bases clipped from V and 5 bases from J, the junction kept 7 bases outside the gene matches. This CDR3 reads CASTWGLAGVHEQYF. In nucleotides, the CDR3 is TGTGCCAGCACCTGGGGACTAGCGGGGGTCCACGAGCAGTACTTC.

The chain links TRBV20-1 to TRBJ1-6, with D unresolved. CDR1 and CDR2 (germline): DFQATT, SNEGSKA (reference sequence). CDR3 length: 13 amino acids. V lost 1 base, J lost 9 bases, and 10 bases lay in between. CDR3 sequence: CSARGLASSPLHF. CDR3 coding DNA: TGCAGTGCTAGAGGCCTAGCAAGTTCACCCCTCCACTTT.

The chain employs TRBV12-3 or TRBV12-4 and TRBJ1-1, with a weak D call TRBD1 (5 bases). The ends were cut back, 7 bases at V and 1 base at J, with 13 bases in the middle. This CDR3 comprises 14 residues. CDR3 sequence reads: CASTQGLANTEAFF. DNA for the CDR3: TGTGCCAGCACCCAGGGTTTGGCGAACACTGAAGCTTTCTTT.

The chain recombines TRBV6-2 or TRBV6-3 with TRBJ2-5, with 7 bases matching TRBD2. The CDR3 loop spans 15 amino acids. J lost 5 bases, V lost 7 bases, and 13 bases had no gene match. CDR1 and CDR2 from the germline V gene are MNHEY and SVGEGT. DNA of the CDR3: TGTGCCAGCACCAAAGCAGAGGGAGGGCGCGAGACCCAGTACTTC. Encoded protein: CASTKAEGGRETQYF.

Many counts were recorded for this clonotype. For the CDR3, the DNA is TGCAGTGCTAGTAATCGGTTAGCGGGAGGTGTAACGGATACGCAGTATTTT. Protein product: CSASNRLAGGVTDTQYF. V and J are TRBV20-1 and TRBJ2-3; TRBD2 agrees at 10 bases. Germline loops: CDR1 DFQATT, CDR2 SNEGSKA (reference sequence). With V trimmed by 3 bases and J by 6 bases, 15 bases remained unmatched. The CDR3 totals 17 residues.

This clonotype was seen a few times. The V and J genes are TRBV2 and TRBJ1-6, with no clear D. The CDR3 loop spans 11 amino acids. Looked up from germline, CDR1 is SNHLY and CDR2 is FYNNEI. The V gene lost 4 bases and the J gene lost 9 bases, with 4 bases spanning the gap. CDR3 in amino acids: CASSVGSPLHF. CDR3 in DNA: TGTGCCAGCAGTGTGGGTTCACCCCTCCACTTT.

This rearrangement joins TRBV7-3 to TRBJ2-2, with a weak D call TRBD1 (5 bases). Germline CDR1 is SGHTA and CDR2 is FQGTGA. The CDR3 has 17 amino acids. V was trimmed by 2 bases and J by 3 bases, leaving 16 bases between them. Written as DNA, the CDR3 is TGTGCCAGCAGCTTAGGGGCGTCAGTCGGTCACACCGGGGAGCTGTTTTTT. This sequence encodes CASSLGASVGHTGELFF.

This clonotype was seen more than once but under ten times. The rearrangement joins TRBV5-1 to TRBJ2-2, with D uncertain. This CDR3 is 14 amino acids long. Deletions cut 1 base from V and 3 bases from J, with 7 bases between. The germline CDR1 and CDR2 sequences are SGHRS and YFSETQ. The DNA for the CDR3 is TGCGCCAGCAGCTTGAGCCTAGACACCGGGGAGCTGTTTTTT. Translation: CASSLSLDTGELFF.

The chain links TRBV7-2 to TRBJ2-7; TRBD1 might be the D (6 bases). The CDR3 extends over 15 amino acids. Looked up from germline, CDR1 is SGHTA and CDR2 is FQGNSA. V was cut by 5 bases and J by 2 bases, with 16 bases left in between. CDR3 sequence reads: CASSALIGGAYEQYF. CDR3 nucleotides: TGTGCCAGCAGCGCCCTTATTGGGGGCGCCTACGAGCAGTACTTC.